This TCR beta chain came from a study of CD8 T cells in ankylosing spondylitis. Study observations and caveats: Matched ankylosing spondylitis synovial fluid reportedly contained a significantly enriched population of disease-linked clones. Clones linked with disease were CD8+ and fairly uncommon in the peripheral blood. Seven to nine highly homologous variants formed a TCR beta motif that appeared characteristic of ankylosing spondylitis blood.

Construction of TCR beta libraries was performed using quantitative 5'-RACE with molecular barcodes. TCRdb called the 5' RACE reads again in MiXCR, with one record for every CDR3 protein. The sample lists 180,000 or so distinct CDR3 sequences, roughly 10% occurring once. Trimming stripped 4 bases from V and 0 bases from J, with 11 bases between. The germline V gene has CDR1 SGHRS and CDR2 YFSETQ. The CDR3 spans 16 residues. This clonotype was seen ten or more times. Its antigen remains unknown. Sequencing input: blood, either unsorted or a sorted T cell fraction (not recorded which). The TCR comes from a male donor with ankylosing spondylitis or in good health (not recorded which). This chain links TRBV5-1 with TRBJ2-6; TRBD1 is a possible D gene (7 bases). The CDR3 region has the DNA TGCGCCAGCAGCGCGGGACAGTCCTCTGGGGCCAACGTCCTGACTTTC. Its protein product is CASSAGQSSGANVLTF.